Below, 5 T cell receptor beta chains from the same sample are listed, as sequenced in a study of Graves' ophthalmopathy and Graves' hyperthyroidism. The sequenced template was RNA, covering the TCR beta CDR3 region. The library came from an HTBI-primed first-round RT-PCR and a second-round multiplex PCR. TCRdb recomputed calls from the multiplex PCR reads with MiXCR, one row per CDR3 protein. Here the sample spans around 1.1 million distinct CDR3 sequences, about two fifths being singletons. Specimen: peripheral blood or thyroid tissue (not recorded which). Source of these receptors: an adult man with Graves' hyperthyroidism.

This clonotype counts as medium-sized. V usage is TRBV10-3 and J usage is TRBJ2-5, with unresolved D. The germline V and J ends were trimmed by 4 bases and 5 bases, with 8 bases remaining between them. CDR1 is ENHRY and CDR2 is SYGVKD in the germline V gene. This CDR3 is built from 12 residues. The CDR3 sequence: CAISGNGETQYF. CDR3 DNA: TGTGCCATCAGTGGCAATGGGGAGACCCAGTACTTC.

The chain combines TRBV25-1 with TRBJ2-6; TRBD1 matches 9 bases. Germline V gives CDR1 MGHDK, CDR2 SYGVNS. V shed 6 bases, J shed 4 bases, and the junction held 7 bases outside the gene matches. The CDR3 is 16 amino acids. DNA of the CDR3: TGTGCCAGCAGGGACGACAGGGGGGGAGGGGCCAACGTCCTGACTTTC. It encodes CASRDDRGGGANVLTF.

In its sample, this clonotype was seen once. This may be a read error: a much more frequent sequence differs by one nucleotide. V is TRBV20-1 and J is TRBJ2-7; tentatively, D is TRBD1 (7 bases). The CDR3 extends over 14 amino acids. V shed 3 bases and J shed 4 bases, with 16 bases lying between them. CDR1 is DFQATT, CDR2 SNEGSKA, per germline (reference sequence). CDR3 protein: CSASPQGTPYEQYF. The CDR3 region has the DNA TGCAGTGCTAGTCCACAGGGGACTCCATACGAGCAGTACTTC.

Ten or more counts support this clonotype. The rearrangement uses TRBV20-1 and TRBJ2-2; D not certain. Germline V gives CDR1 DFQATT, CDR2 SNEGSKA (reference sequence). CDR3 length: 15 amino acids. Trimming left V 0 bases short and J 7 bases short, with 15 bases between. In DNA form, the CDR3 reads TGCAGTGCTAGAGATTTCGGCGGTACTAACGGGGAGCTGTTTTTT. This gives the protein CSARDFGGTNGELFF.

The V and J genes are TRBV12-3 or TRBV12-4 and TRBJ2-5; no firm D call. V lost 0 bases, J lost 2 bases, and 19 bases lay in between. The CDR3 loop spans 18 amino acids. The CDR3 coding sequence is TGTGCCAGCAGTTTAGCGAATCGGGCCTCACGGTGGCAAGAGACCCAGTACTTC. Its translation is CASSLANRASRWQETQYF.